These T cell receptor beta chains were read from a single sample in a study of cytomegalovirus exposure and HLA in healthy donors. Only in-frame clones appear in the TCRdb table, and some are missing; sequencing was by immunoSEQ multiplex PCR. The data contain around 120,000 clones, approximately 91% of them singletons. The specimen was PBMCs. These TCRs come from a man between 18 and 29 years old in good health and CMV-seropositive. CDR3s include the opening cysteine and the closing phenylalanine or tryptophan. D genes are given only for firm matches. Where a row states a size, it is once, few, many or the class of an expanded clone; other rows omit it.

j_call d_call v_call clone_size cdr3_aa cdr3_nt
TRBJ2-4 TRBD1 TRBV10-3 - CAISESMGVTGGERAKNIQYF TGTGCCATCAGTGAGTCGATGGGTGTAACAGGGGGAGAAAGGGCCAAAAACATTCAGTACTTC
TRBJ2-7 TRBD1 TRBV14 - CASSPAGQVILYEQYF TGTGCCAGCAGCCCCGCGGGACAGGTGATTTTATACGAGCAGTACTTC
TRBJ2-1 TRBD1 TRBV5-4 - CASSPQGQGRAINEQFF TGTGCCAGCAGCCCCCAGGGACAGGGGAGGGCTATCAATGAGCAGTTCTTC
TRBJ2-7 - TRBV5-1 - CASSLLLSAYEQYF TGCGCCAGCAGCTTGTTACTTTCCGCCTACGAGCAGTACTTC
TRBJ1-5 - TRBV27 - CASSAGTNVNQPQHF TGTGCCAGCAGTGCCGGGACTAATGTGAATCAGCCCCAGCATTTT
TRBJ1-1 - TRBV28 - CASSPRENTEAFF TGTGCCAGCAGCCCCCGGGAGAACACTGAAGCTTTCTTT
TRBJ1-1 - TRBV2 - CASSDVPSTEAFF TGTGCCAGCAGTGATGTCCCCAGCACTGAAGCTTTCTTT
TRBJ1-3 TRBD1 TRBV5-1 - CASSLGVSERGPGGNTIYF TGCGCCAGCAGCTTGGGCGTTTCGGAGAGGGGGCCCGGTGGAAACACCATATATTTT
TRBJ2-2 TRBD2 TRBV7-9 - CASSGEGAQTGELFF TGTGCCAGCAGCGGGGAGGGTGCGCAAACCGGGGAGCTGTTTTTT
TRBJ1-1 - TRBV28 - CASKGQDFTEAFF TGTGCCAGCAAGGGGCAGGATTTCACTGAAGCTTTCTTT
TRBJ2-7 TRBD1 TRBV25-1 - CASSKGMRFGTGTYEQYF TGTGCCAGCAGTAAGGGAATGCGATTCGGGACAGGAACCTACGAGCAGTACTTC
TRBJ1-2 - TRBV7-2 - CASSLEVGGYTF TGTGCCAGCAGCCTCGAGGTTGGAGGCTACACCTTC
TRBJ2-5 TRBD2 TRBV27 - CASSPKRTSGGPSQETQYF TGTGCCAGCAGTCCAAAGAGGACTAGCGGGGGACCGAGCCAAGAGACCCAGTACTTC
TRBJ1-2 - TRBV6-1 few CATRRGANYGYTF TGTGCCACCCGTCGGGGGGCAAACTATGGCTACACCTTC
TRBJ2-2 - TRBV5-8 - CASSLVVRDTGELFF TGTGCCAGCAGCTTGGTTGTTCGGGACACCGGGGAGCTGTTTTTT
TRBJ2-1 TRBD2 TRBV6-1 once CASGLGPEQFF TGTGCCAGCGGACTAGGCCCAGAGCAGTTCTTC
TRBJ1-1 - TRBV6-5 - CASRSNTEAFF TGTGCCAGCAGAAGCAACACTGAAGCTTTCTTT
TRBJ2-7 TRBD1 TRBV5-1 - CASSLGQGSYEQYF TGCGCCAGCAGCTTGGGACAGGGTTCCTACGAGCAGTACTTC
TRBJ2-7 - TRBV7-9 - CASSLGTYEQYF TGTGCCAGCAGCTTGGGGACTTACGAGCAGTACTTC
TRBJ1-1 - TRBV15 - CATWAGVGNTEAFF TGTGCCACTTGGGCAGGGGTGGGGAACACTGAAGCTTTCTTT
TRBJ2-4 - TRBV4-1 - CASSQGRAGGGDIQYF TGCGCCAGCAGCCAAGGAAGAGCCGGAGGCGGGGACATTCAGTACTTC
TRBJ1-1 TRBD1 TRBV5-6 - CASSLGRGQGALNTEAFF TGTGCCAGCAGCTTGGGACGCGGACAGGGGGCTTTGAACACTGAAGCTTTCTTT
TRBJ2-2 - TRBV10-3 once CAISEGQNTGELFF TGTGCCATCAGTGAGGGACAAAACACCGGGGAGCTGTTTTTT
TRBJ1-4 - TRBV28 - CASSLSGFNEKLFF TGTGCCAGCAGTTTATCAGGGTTTAATGAAAAACTGTTTTTT
TRBJ2-1 TRBD2 TRBV15 - CATSRLREISEQFF TGTGCCACCAGCAGACTGCGGGAGATCAGTGAGCAGTTCTTC
TRBJ1-2 TRBD1 TRBV15 - CATSRDRDRGLLGYTF TGTGCCACCAGCAGAGATCGGGACAGGGGGCTCTTAGGCTACACCTTC
TRBJ1-3 - TRBV7-2 - CASSLEGTGNTIYF TGTGCCAGCAGCTTGGAGGGAACCGGAAACACCATATATTTT
TRBJ2-1 - TRBV5-4 - CASSSSGDYNEQFF TGTGCCAGCAGCTCCTCTGGAGACTACAATGAGCAGTTCTTC
TRBJ1-1 TRBD1 TRBV6-1 - CASRTGRTEAFF TGTGCCAGCAGGACAGGGCGTACTGAAGCTTTCTTT
TRBJ2-1 TRBD2 TRBV11-1 - CASSRYGGISYNEQFF TGTGCCAGCAGTCGTTACGGGGGGATTTCCTACAATGAGCAGTTCTTC
TRBJ2-7 TRBD2 TRBV4-2 - CASSQEGTRGIYEQYF TGTGCCAGCAGCCAAGAAGGGACTAGGGGAATCTACGAGCAGTACTTC
TRBJ1-2 - TRBV2 - CASSDRGDYGYTF TGTGCCAGCAGTGATCGGGGTGACTATGGCTACACCTTC
TRBJ1-1 - TRBV5-1 few CASAGVNTEAFF TGCGCCTCTGCGGGAGTGAACACTGAAGCTTTCTTT
TRBJ2-3 - TRBV28 - CASSTPRLDRFTDTQYF TGTGCCAGCAGCACCCCCCGACTAGATCGCTTCACAGATACGCAGTATTTT
TRBJ2-1 TRBD1 TRBV5-1 - CASSLQGQGVLEQFF TGCGCCAGCAGCTTGCAGGGACAGGGAGTTCTTGAGCAGTTCTTC
TRBJ1-1 - TRBV18 - CASSPPTAGQPNTEAFF TGTGCCAGCTCACCACCGACGGCTGGGCAGCCGAACACTGAAGCTTTCTTT
TRBJ2-7 TRBD2 TRBV10-2 - CASTNIAGPYEQYF TGCGCCAGCACCAATATAGCGGGCCCCTACGAGCAGTACTTC
TRBJ2-7 TRBD1 TRBV15 - CATSRGDRGLSDEQYF TGTGCCACCAGCAGGGGGGACAGGGGGTTATCGGACGAGCAGTACTTC
TRBJ1-4 TRBD1 TRBV7-8 - CASSRDRAEKLFF TGTGCCAGCAGCCGGGACAGGGCTGAAAAACTGTTTTTT
TRBJ2-3 - TRBV6-1 - CASSEWRTDTQYF TGTGCCAGCAGTGAGTGGCGCACAGATACGCAGTATTTT
TRBJ1-3 TRBD1 TRBV18 - CASSTTGAYSGNTIYF TGTGCCAGCTCAACAACAGGGGCTTACTCTGGAAACACCATATATTTT